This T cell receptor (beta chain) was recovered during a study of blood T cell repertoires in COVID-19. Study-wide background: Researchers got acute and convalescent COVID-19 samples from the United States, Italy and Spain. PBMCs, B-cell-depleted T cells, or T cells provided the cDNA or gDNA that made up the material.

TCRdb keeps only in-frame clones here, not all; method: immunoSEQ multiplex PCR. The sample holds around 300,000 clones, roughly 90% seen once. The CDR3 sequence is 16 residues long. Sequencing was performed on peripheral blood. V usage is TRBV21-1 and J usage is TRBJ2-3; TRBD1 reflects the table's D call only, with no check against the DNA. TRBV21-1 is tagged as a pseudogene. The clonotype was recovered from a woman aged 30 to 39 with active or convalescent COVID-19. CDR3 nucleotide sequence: TGTGCCAGCAGCAAAAGCCAGGACAGGATGCCAGATACGCAGTATTTT. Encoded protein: CASSKSQDRMPDTQYF.